The sequence of this TCR beta chain was determined in a study of cytomegalovirus exposure and HLA in healthy donors. Study-wide background: In terms of ancestry, the Caucasian-associated cluster contained 75% to 90% of the approximately 400 genotyped donors.

With 60 Vbeta and 13 Jbeta primers, the PCR was carried out. Profiled with immunoSEQ multiplex PCR; TCRdb holds only in-frame clones, not every one. The data hold some 190,000 clones, with about 85% observed a single time. A word on this clone: Its target is not known.

General study results and limits: Cytomegalovirus-associated TCR beta chains were listed, numbering around 150. Reportedly, TCR beta sequences accurately predicted HLA-A and HLA-B alleles in most subjects.

The V gene end was trimmed by 8 bases and the J gene end by 8 bases; junction bases not matched to a gene: 21. CDR3 length: 17 amino acids. Germline CDR1 reads MNHEY; CDR2 reads SMNVEV (reference sequence). The chain is built from TRBV27 and TRBJ1-2; TRBD1 agrees at 9 bases. The TCR was taken from a boy aged 2 to 9 in good health and CMV-seronegative. Material: PBMCs. As DNA, the CDR3 is TGTGCCAGCTCTTCTGAAGCGTATCCGGGACAGGGTGAGGGCTACACCTTC. This sequence encodes CASSSEAYPGQGEGYTF.